This TCR beta chain comes out of a study of T cells in Graves' hyperthyroidism and ophthalmopathy. Overall study findings and caveats: In the analysis, a 13 V-J model separated ophthalmopathy from stable hyperthyroidism.

V lost 0 bases and J 2 bases, leaving 12 bases between the germline ends. The CDR3 contains 16 residues. CDR1 is KGHSY, CDR2 FQNENV, per germline. Researchers took RNA transcripts and amplified the TCR beta CDR3 regions from them. TCR CDR3 regions were first amplified by RT-PCR with HTBI primers. TCRdb redid the calling of the multiplex PCR reads with MiXCR, one entry per CDR3 protein. The repertoire holds 550,000 to 650,000 distinct CDR3 sequences, 14% seen once, with approximately 15% in the top ten. For Graves' hyperthyroidism to be stable, ophthalmopathy could not progress within 18 months. The hyperthyroidism was newly diagnosed and had lasted under 2 months; the patients were aged 18 to 65. This clonotype has at least ten counts. Its antigen is currently unknown.

The chain uses TRBV16 and TRBJ2-3, with D unclear. Sample: blood. This receptor was identified in a middle-aged woman with Graves' hyperthyroidism. The CDR3 DNA reads as TGTGCCAGCAGCCAATCGTTAACGGTCTCCACAGATACGCAGTATTTT. Its protein product is CASSQSLTVSTDTQYF.